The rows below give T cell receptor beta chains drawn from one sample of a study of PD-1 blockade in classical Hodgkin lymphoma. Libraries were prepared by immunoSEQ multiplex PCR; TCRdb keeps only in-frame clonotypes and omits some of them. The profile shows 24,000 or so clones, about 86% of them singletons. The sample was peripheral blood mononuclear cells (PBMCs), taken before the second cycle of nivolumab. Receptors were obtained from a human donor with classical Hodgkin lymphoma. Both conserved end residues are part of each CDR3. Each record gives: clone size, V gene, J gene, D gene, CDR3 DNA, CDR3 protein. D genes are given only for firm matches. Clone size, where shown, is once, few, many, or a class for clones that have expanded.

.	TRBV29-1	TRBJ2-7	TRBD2	TGCAGCGTTCCCGGACTAGCAGACTTTTTTGGCGAGCAGTACTTC	CSVPGLADFFGEQYF
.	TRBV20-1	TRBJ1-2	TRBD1	TGCAGGGCGGGACAGGGAAACGGCTACACCTTC	CRAGQGNGYTF
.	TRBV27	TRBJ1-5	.	TGTGCCAGCAGTTCTCTTAATCAGCCCCAGCATTTT	CASSSLNQPQHF
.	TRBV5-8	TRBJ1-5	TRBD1	TGTGCCAGCAGCTTAATCAAGGGGGCCGGTGATAGCAATCAGCCCCAGCATTTT	CASSLIKGAGDSNQPQHF
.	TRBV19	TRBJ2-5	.	TGTGCCAGTAGTATATCCGGCCCCGGGGGAAACCAAGAGACCCAGTACTTC	CASSISGPGGNQETQYF
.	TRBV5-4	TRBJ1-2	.	TGTGCCAGCAGCTCCACAGTGCCCTCTCCGAAGTCATTC	CASSSTVPSPKSF
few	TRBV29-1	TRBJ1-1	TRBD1	TGCAGCGACTGGACAGGGGGCCCGACTGAAGCTTTCTTT	CSDWTGGPTEAFF
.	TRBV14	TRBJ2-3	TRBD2	TGTGCCAGCAGCCTCGCAGGCGGGAGTCGGACAGATACGCAGTATTTT	CASSLAGGSRTDTQYF
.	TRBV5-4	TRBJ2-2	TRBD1	TGTGCCAGCAGCCGAGCCGGGACAGGGGTCACCGGGGAGCTGTTTTTT	CASSRAGTGVTGELFF
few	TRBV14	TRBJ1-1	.	TGTGCCAGCAGCCAAGGAGCCGAGGGGTTCACTGAAGCTTTCTTT	CASSQGAEGFTEAFF
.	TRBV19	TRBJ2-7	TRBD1	TGTGCCAGTAGTAAGCCGGCAGGGGGCCACCACGAGCAGTACTTC	CASSKPAGGHHEQYF
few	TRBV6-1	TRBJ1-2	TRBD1	TGTGCCACAAAGACAGGGGGATATGGCTACACCTTC	CATKTGGYGYTF
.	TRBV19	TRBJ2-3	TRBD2	TGTGCCAGTACCCCGGGGGTAGCGGGAGGGCCCGGTGCTAGCACAGATACGCAGTATTTT	CASTPGVAGGPGASTDTQYF
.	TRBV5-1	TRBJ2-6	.	TGCGCCAGCAGCTCCCTAGACAGGCGGGCCTCTGGGGCCAACGTCCTGACTTTC	CASSSLDRRASGANVLTF
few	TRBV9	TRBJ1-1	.	TGTGCCAGCAGCGTAGCAAACAGGGTCACTGAAGCTTTCTTT	CASSVANRVTEAFF
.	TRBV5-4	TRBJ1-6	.	TGTGCCAGCAGCGGCGGGACGCCGAACGATAATTCACCCCTCCACTTT	CASSGGTPNDNSPLHF
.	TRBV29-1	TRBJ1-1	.	TGCAGCGCTAACTCCGGGACAACCATGAACACTGAAGCTTTCTTT	CSANSGTTMNTEAFF
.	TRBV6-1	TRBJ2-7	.	TGTGCCAGCAGCGAATCTACAACAGGGTCCCACGAGCAGTACTTC	CASSESTTGSHEQYF
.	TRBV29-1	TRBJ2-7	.	TGCAGCGTCGTGACCCAGACCTACGAGCAGTACTTC	CSVVTQTYEQYF
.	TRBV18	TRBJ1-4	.	TGTGCCAGCTCACCACCGGGACGGATGAATGAAAAACTGTTTTTT	CASSPPGRMNEKLFF
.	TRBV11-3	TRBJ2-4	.	TGTGCCAGCAGCCCCCAAGGGGGGGCAGGGTTGGGCAAAAACATTCAGTACTTC	CASSPQGGAGLGKNIQYF
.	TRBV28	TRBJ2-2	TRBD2	TGTGCCAGCATGGGCGGGAGGGCCGGGAACGGGGAGCTGTTTTTT	CASMGGRAGNGELFF
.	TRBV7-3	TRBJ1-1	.	TGTGCCAGCAGCTTTCAGGGGCAGGGGACTGAAGCTTTCTTT	CASSFQGQGTEAFF
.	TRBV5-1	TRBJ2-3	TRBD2	TGCGCCAGCAGCTTGGAGCGGGAGGCAGATACGCAGTATTTT	CASSLEREADTQYF
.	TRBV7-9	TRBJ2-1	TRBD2	TGTGCCAGCAGCTTATACACCGGGAGGCTGGGCGATGAGCAGTTCTTC	CASSLYTGRLGDEQFF
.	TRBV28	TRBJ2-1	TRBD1	TGTGCCAGCAGCCCACCCACAGGGGTATCCTACAATGAGCAGTTCTTC	CASSPPTGVSYNEQFF
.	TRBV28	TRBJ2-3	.	TGTGCCAGCAGTTCCCCAATCCAGCTTGAGGGATCAGATACGCAGTATTTT	CASSSPIQLEGSDTQYF
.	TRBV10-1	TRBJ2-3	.	TGCGCCAGCAGTGAGCAGGGGAGAAATACGCAGTATTTT	CASSEQGRNTQYF